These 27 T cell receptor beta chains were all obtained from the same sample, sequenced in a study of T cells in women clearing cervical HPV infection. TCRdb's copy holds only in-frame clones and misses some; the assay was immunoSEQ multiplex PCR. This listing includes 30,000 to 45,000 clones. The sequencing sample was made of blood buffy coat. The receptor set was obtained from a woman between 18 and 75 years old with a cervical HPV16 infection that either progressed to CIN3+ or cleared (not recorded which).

This CDR3 reads CASREDRDYSPLHF. The sequenced part of the CDR3 DNA is TGTGCCAGCAGAGAGGACAGGGATTATTCACCC. The chain carries TRBV11-2 and TRBJ1-6, with 8 bases matching TRBD1. The DNA ends 3 residues before the CDR3 does, and the rest of the CDR3 is filled in from the germline J gene. The CDR3 totals 14 residues. CDR1 is SGHAT, CDR2 FQNNGV, per germline. V lost 6 bases, J lost 8 bases, and 6 bases stayed unmatched.

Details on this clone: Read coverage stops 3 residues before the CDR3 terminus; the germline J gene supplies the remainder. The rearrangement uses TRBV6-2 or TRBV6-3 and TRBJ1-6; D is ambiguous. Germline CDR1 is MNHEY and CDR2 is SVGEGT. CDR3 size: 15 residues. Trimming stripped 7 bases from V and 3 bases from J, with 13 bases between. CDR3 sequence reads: CASTDYGDYNSPLHF. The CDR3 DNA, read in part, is TGTGCCAGCACTGACTATGGGGACTATAATTCACCC.

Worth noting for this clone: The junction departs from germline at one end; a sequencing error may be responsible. CDR3 DNA (partial): TGCGCCAGCAGCCAAGAGAGGGACACGACTTACTATGGC. This codes for CASSQERDTTYYG. The CDR3 reads in full as CASSQERDTTYYGYTF. This chain connects TRBV4-2 to TRBJ1-2, with D perhaps matching TRBD1 (6 bases). Read coverage stops 3 residues before the CDR3 terminus; the germline J gene supplies the remainder. CDR3 length: 16 amino acids. The germline CDR1 and CDR2 sequences are LGHNA and YNFKEQ.

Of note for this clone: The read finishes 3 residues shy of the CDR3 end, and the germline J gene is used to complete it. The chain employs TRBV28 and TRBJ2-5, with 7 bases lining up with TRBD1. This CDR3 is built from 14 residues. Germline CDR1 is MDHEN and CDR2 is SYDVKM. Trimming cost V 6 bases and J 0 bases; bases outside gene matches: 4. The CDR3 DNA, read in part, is TGTGCCAGCAGCCGGGGACAGAACCAAGAGACC. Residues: CASSRGQNQET. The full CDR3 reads CASSRGQNQETQYF. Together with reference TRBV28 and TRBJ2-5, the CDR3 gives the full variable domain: DVKVTQSSRYLVKRTGEKVFLECVQDMDHENMFWYRQDPGLGLRLIYFSYDVKMKEKGDIPEGYSVSREKKERFSLILESASTNQTSMYLCASSRGQNQETQYFGPGTRLLVL.

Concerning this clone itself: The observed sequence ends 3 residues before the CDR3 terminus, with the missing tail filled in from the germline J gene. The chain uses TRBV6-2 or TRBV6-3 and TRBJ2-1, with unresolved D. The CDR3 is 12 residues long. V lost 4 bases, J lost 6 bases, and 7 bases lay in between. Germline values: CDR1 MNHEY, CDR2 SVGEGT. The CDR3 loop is CASSFPFNEQFF. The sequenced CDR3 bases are TGTGCCAGCAGTTTCCCCTTCAATGAG.

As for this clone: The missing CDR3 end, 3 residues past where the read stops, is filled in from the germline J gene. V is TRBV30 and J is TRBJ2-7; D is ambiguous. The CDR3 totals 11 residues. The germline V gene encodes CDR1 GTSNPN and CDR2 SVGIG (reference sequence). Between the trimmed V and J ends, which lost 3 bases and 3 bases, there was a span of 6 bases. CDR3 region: CAWRAVYEQYF. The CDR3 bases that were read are TGTGCCTGGAGAGCCGTCTACGAG.

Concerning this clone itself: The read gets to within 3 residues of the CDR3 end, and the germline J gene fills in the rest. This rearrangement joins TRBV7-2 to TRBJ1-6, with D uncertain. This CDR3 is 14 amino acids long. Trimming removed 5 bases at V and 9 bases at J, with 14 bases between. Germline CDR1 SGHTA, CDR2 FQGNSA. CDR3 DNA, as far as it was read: TGTGCCAGCAGCCTTTGGCAGGCCTCTTCACCC. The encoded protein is CASSLWQASSP. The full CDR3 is CASSLWQASSPLHF.

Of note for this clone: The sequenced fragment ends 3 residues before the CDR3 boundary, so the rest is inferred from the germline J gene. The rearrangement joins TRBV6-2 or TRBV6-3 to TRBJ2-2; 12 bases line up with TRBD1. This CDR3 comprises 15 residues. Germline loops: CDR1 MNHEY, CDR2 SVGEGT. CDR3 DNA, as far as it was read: TGTGCCAGCAGACCCGGGACAGGGGGCTTTTTAAAG. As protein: CASRPGTGGFLK. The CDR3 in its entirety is CASRPGTGGFLKLFF.

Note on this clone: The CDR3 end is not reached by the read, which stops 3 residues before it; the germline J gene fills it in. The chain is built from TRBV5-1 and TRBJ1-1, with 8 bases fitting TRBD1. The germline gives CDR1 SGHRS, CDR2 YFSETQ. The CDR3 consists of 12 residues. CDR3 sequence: CASSEPGGEAFF. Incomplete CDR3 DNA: TGCGCCAGCAGCGAACCAGGGGGCGAA.

The sequenced part of the CDR3 DNA is TGTGCCAGCAGCGCAGTTTACAGGGGCAATGAG. Its protein is CASSAVYRGNE. The whole CDR3 protein reads CASSAVYRGNEQFF. The J gene is TRBJ2-1, the V gene TRBV9; 7 nucleotides line up with TRBD1. The read terminates 3 residues before the CDR3 end, so the remaining end is supplied by the germline J gene. CDR3 length equals 14 residues. Trimming at V came to 3 bases and at J to 6 bases, leaving 6 bases not matched to a gene. Germline-derived CDR1 and CDR2 are SGDLS and YYNGEE.

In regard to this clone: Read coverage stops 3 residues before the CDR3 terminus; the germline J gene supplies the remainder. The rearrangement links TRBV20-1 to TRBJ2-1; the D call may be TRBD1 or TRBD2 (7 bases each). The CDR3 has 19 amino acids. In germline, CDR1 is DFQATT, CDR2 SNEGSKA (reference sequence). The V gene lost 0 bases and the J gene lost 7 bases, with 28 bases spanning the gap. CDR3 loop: CSAREWEGAAGVSFNEQFF. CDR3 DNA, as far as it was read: TGCAGTGCTAGAGAATGGGAGGGGGCGGCGGGAGTCAGTTTTAATGAG.

CDR3: CASSHRGGIDTQYF. CDR3 bases read: TGTGCCAGCAGTCACCGGGGAGGCATAGATACG. This chain connects TRBV7-9 to TRBJ2-3; maybe TRBD2 (6 bases). The CDR3 end lies 3 residues beyond the end of the read and is filled in from the germline J gene. The germline gives CDR1 SEHNR, CDR2 FQNEAQ (reference sequence). V was shortened by 6 bases and J by 5 bases, with 15 bases between the two germline ends. This CDR3 has 14 amino acids.

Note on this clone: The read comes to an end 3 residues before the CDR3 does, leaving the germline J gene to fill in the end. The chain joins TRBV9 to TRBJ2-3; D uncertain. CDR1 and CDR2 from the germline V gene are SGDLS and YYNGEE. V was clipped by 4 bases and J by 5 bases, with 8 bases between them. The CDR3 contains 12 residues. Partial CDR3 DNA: TGTGCCAGCAGCTCCTCGGGAGATACG. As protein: CASSSSGDT. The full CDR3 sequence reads CASSSSGDTQYF.

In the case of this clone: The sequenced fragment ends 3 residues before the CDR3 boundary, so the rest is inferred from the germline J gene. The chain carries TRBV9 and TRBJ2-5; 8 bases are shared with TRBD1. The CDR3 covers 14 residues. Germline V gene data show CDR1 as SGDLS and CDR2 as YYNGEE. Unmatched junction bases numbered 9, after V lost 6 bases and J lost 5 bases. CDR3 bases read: TGTGCCAGCACCCCAACAGGGGGGAGGGAGACC. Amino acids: CASTPTGGRET. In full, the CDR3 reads CASTPTGGRETQYF. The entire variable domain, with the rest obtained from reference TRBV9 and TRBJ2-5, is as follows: DSGVTQTPKHLITATGQRVTLRCSPRSGDLSVYWYQQSLDQGLQFLIQYYNGEERAKGNILERFSAQQFPDLHSELNLSSLELGDSALYFCASTPTGGRETQYFGPGTRLLVL.

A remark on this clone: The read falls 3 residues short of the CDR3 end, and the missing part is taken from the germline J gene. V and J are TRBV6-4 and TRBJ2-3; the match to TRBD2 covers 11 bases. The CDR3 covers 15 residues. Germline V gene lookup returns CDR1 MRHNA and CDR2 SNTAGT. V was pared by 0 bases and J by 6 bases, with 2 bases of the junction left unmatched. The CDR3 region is CASSDSSGRADTQYF. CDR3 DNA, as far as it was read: TGTGCCAGCAGTGACTCTAGCGGGAGGGCCGATACG.

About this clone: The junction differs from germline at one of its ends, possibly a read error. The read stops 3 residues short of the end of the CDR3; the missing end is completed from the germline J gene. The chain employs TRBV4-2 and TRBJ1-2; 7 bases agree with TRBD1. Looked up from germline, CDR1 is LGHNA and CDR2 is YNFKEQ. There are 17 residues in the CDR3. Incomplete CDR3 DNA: TGCGCCAGCAGCCAACAACGGAACCCAGGGGGGTCGGATGGC. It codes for CASSQQRNPGGSDG. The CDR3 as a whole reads CASSQQRNPGGSDGYTF.

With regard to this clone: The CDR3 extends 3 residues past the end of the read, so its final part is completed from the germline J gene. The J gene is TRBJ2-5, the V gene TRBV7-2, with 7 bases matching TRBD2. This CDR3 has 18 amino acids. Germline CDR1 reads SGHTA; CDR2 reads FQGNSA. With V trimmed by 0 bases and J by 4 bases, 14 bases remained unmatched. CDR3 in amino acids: CASSLALPGGAVGETQYF. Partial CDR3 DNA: TGTGCCAGCAGCTTAGCGTTACCGGGGGGTGCGGTGGGAGAGACC. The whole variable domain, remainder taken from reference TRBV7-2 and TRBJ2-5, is GAGVSQSPSNKVTEKGKDVELRCDPISGHTALYWYRQSLGQGLEFLIYFQGNSAPDKSGLPSDRFSAERTGGSVSTLTIQRTQQEDSAVYLCASSLALPGGAVGETQYFGPGTRLLVL.

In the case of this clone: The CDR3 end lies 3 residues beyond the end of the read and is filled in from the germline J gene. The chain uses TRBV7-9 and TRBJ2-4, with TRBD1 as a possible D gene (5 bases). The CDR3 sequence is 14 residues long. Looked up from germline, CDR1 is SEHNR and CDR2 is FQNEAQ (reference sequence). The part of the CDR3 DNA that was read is TGTGCCAGCAGCTTCCTAGACAGTCCTTTCGGT. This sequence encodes CASSFLDSPFG. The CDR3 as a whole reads CASSFLDSPFGQYF.

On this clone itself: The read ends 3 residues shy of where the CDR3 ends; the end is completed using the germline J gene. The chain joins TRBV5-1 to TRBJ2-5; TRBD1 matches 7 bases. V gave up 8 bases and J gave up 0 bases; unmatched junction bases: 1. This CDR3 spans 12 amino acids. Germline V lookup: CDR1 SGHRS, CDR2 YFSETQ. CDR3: CASTGDQETQYF. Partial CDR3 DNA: TGCGCCAGTACAGGGGACCAAGAGACC.

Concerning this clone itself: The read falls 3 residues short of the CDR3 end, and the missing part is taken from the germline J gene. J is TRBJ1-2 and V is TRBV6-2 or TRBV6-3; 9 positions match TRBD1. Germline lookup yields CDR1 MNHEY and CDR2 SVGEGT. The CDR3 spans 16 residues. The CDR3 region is CASSEPPGQGADTYTF. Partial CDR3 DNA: TGTGCCAGCAGCGAACCTCCGGGACAGGGTGCAGATACC.

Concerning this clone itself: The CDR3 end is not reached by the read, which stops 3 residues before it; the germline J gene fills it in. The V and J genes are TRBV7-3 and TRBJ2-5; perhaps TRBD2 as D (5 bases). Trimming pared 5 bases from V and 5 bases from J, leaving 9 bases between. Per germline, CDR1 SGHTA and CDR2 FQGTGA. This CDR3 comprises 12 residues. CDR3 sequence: CASSPSGETQYF. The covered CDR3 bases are TGTGCCAGCAGCCCCTCGGGGGAGACC.

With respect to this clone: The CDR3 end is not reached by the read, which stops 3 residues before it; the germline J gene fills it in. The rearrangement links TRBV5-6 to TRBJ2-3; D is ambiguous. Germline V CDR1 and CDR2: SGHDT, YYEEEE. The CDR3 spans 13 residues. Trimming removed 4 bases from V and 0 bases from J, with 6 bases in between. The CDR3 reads CASSLPSTDTQYF. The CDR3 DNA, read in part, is TGTGCCAGCAGCCTCCCCAGCACAGATACG.

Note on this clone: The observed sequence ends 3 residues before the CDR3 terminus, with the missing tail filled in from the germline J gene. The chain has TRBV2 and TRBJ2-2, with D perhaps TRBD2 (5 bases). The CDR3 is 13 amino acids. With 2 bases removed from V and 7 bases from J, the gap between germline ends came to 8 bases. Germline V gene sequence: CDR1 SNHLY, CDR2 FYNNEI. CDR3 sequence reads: CASSEPGIGELFF. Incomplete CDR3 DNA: TGTGCCAGCAGTGAACCGGGGATCGGGGAG.

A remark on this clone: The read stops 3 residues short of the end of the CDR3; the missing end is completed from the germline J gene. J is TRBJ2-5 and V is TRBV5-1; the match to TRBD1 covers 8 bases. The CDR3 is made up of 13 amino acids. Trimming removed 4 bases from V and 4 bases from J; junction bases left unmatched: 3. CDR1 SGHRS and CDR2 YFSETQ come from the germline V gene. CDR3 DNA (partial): TGCGCCAGCAGCCCTGGACAGGGAGAGACC. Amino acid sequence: CASSPGQGET. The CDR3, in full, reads CASSPGQGETQYF.

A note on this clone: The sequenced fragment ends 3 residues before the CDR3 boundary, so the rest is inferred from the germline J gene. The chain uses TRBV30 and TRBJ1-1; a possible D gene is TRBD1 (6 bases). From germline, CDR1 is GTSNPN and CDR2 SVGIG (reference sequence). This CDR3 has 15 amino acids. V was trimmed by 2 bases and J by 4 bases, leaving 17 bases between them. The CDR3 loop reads CAWSPSGTPATEAFF. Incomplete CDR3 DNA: TGTGCCTGGAGTCCCTCCGGGACACCTGCCACTGAA.

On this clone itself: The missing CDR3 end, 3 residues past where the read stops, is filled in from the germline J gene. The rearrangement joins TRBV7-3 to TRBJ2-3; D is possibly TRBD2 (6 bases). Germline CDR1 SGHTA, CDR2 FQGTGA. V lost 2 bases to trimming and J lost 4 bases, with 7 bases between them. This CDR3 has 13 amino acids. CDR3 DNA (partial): TGTGCCAGCAGCTTAGCGGGGCCAGATACG. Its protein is CASSLAGPDT. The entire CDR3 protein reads CASSLAGPDTQYF.

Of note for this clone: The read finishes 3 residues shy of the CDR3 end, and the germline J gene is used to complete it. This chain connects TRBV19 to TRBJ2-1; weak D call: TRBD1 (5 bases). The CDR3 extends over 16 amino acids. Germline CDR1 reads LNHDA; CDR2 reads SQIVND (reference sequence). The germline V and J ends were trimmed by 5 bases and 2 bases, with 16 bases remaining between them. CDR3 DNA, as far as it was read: TGTGCCAGTAGTCAATCCTTGGGGCGGACCTACAATGAG. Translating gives CASSQSLGRTYNE. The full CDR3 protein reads CASSQSLGRTYNEQFF.